These 28 T cell receptor beta chains share one sample of origin, sequenced in a study of shared clonotypes between healthy human individuals. Data came from immunoSEQ multiplex PCR; TCRdb stores just in-frame clones and leaves some out. The top ten hold approximately 0.07% of the sample, which has 180,000 or so clones, 85% to 95% seen once. Sequenced sample: naive CD4+ T cells sorted from blood. Subset described: CD45RA+ positively selected. The receptors originated from a woman younger than 45 in good health.

The chain uses TRBV10-1 and TRBJ2-2; tentatively, D is TRBD2 (6 bases). V shed 5 bases and J shed 4 bases, with 11 bases lying between them. The CDR3 spans 14 residues. The V gene's germline CDR1 is WNHNN and CDR2 SYGVQD (reference sequence). The CDR3 loop is CASSNGRVTGELFF. CDR3 nucleotides: TGCGCCAGCAGTAACGGGAGAGTCACCGGGGAGCTGTTTTTT.

With respect to this clone: The junction does not match germline at one end; this may be a read error. The CDR3 is CAWSIRRPTLIF. CDR3 nucleotides: TGTGCCTGGAGTATAAGACGGCCAACTTTGATATTT. The chain combines TRBV30 with TRBJ1-4; D gene ambiguous. Germline V lookup: CDR1 GTSNPN, CDR2 SVGIG (reference sequence). This CDR3 contains 12 residues.

This chain connects TRBV6-1 to TRBJ2-7; TRBD1 or TRBD2 may be the D gene (5 bases each). V lost 6 bases to trimming and J lost 0 bases, with 9 bases between them. The CDR3 has 13 amino acids. Germline CDR1 reads MNHNS; CDR2 reads SASEGT. The CDR3 bases are TGTGCCAGCAGGGGACGTCGCTCCTACGAGCAGTACTTC. This translates into CASRGRRSYEQYF.

The J gene is TRBJ1-1, the V gene TRBV15, with D tentatively TRBD1 (6 bases). Trimming removed 0 bases at V and 0 bases at J, with 11 bases between. This CDR3 has 16 amino acids. The germline gives CDR1 LNHNV, CDR2 YYDKDF (reference sequence). The CDR3 loop is CATSRDLQGMNTEAFF. CDR3 nucleotides: TGTGCCACCAGCAGAGATCTCCAGGGGATGAACACTGAAGCTTTCTTT.

The rearrangement uses TRBV7-9 and TRBJ1-2, with 10 bases identical to TRBD1. The germline gives CDR1 SEHNR, CDR2 FQNEAQ (reference sequence). V lost 8 bases, J lost 3 bases, and 6 bases stayed unmatched. The CDR3 contains 14 residues. CDR3 sequence reads: CASGIGTGDYGYTF. CDR3 nucleotides: TGTGCCAGCGGCATAGGGACAGGGGACTATGGCTACACCTTC.

Here the CDR3 DNA reads TGCAGCGTTGTGGGATTCTACGAGCAGTACTTC. It yields the protein CSVVGFYEQYF. The V and J genes are TRBV29-1 and TRBJ2-7; D is undetermined. Germline V gene data show CDR1 as SQVTM and CDR2 as ANQGSEA. V was clipped by 4 bases and J by 3 bases, with 7 bases between them. There are 11 residues in the CDR3.

The rearrangement uses TRBV2 and TRBJ2-7; D may be TRBD2 (6 bases). Germline lookup yields CDR1 SNHLY and CDR2 FYNNEI. The V end was cut by 8 bases, the J end by 6 bases, with 17 bases between. The CDR3 has 13 amino acids. The CDR3 region is CASGGLRRAEQYF. In DNA form, the CDR3 reads TGTGCCAGCGGGGGACTCCGCCGGGCCGAGCAGTACTTC.

This chain links TRBV18 with TRBJ2-7, with 9 positions matching TRBD1. CDR1 KGHSH and CDR2 LQKENI come from the germline V gene. The CDR3 has 14 residues. Trimming took 6 bases from V and 7 from J; bases not matched to a gene: 10. DNA for the CDR3: TGTGCCAGCTCCGAGGGACAGGGACATTTAGAGCAGTACTTC. Translating gives CASSEGQGHLEQYF.

This rearrangement joins TRBV28 to TRBJ1-5; D ambiguous. The germline V and J ends were trimmed by 8 bases and 3 bases, with 5 bases remaining between them. Germline V gene data show CDR1 as MDHEN and CDR2 as SYDVKM. The CDR3 has 11 amino acids. CDR3 in DNA: TGTGCCAGCGCATACAATCAGCCCCAGCATTTT. Translated, it gives CASAYNQPQHF.

V and J are TRBV6-1 and TRBJ2-7; 9 nucleotides agree with TRBD2. The trim removed 4 bases at V and 3 bases at J, leaving 7 bases unmatched. Germline lookup yields CDR1 MNHNS and CDR2 SASEGT. The CDR3 sequence is 15 residues long. The CDR3 coding sequence is TGTGCCAGCAGTGGGGGACTAGCATGGGGCTACGAGCAGTACTTC. Protein product: CASSGGLAWGYEQYF.

The gene calls are TRBV10-3 and TRBJ2-7, with 12 nucleotides matching TRBD1. Trimming at V came to 7 bases and at J to 7 bases, leaving 8 bases not matched to a gene. The CDR3 has 14 amino acids. Germline V CDR1 and CDR2: ENHRY, SYGVKD. DNA for the CDR3: TGTGCCATCACGGGGGACAGGGGGCTTGAGGAGCAGTACTTC. Translating it yields CAITGDRGLEEQYF.

The chain links TRBV9 to TRBJ2-5, with 8 bases lining up with TRBD2. The CDR3 extends over 17 amino acids. Germline CDR1 is SGDLS and CDR2 is YYNGEE. Trimming took 1 base from V and 2 from J; bases not matched to a gene: 10. The CDR3 DNA reads TGTGCCAGCAGCGTATGGGGAATAGCGGGGCTACAAGAGACCCAGTACTTC. Translated: CASSVWGIAGLQETQYF.

The V call is TRBV28, the J call TRBJ2-7; TRBD1 matches at 7 bases. The CDR3 covers 16 residues. Germline V CDR1 and CDR2: MDHEN, SYDVKM. V lost 1 base and J lost 3; bases outside the gene matches: 9. The CDR3, as DNA: TGTGCCAGCAGTTTATTGAGGGGGCCCCTATACTACGAGCAGTACTTC. The encoded protein is CASSLLRGPLYYEQYF.

CDR3 sequence reads: CASRVDTAYEQYF. CDR3 coding DNA: TGTGCCAGCAGGGTGGACACCGCCTACGAGCAGTACTTC. The chain uses TRBV6-1 and TRBJ2-7; TRBD1 is a possible D gene (5 bases). V lost 6 bases and J lost 2, with 11 bases in between. Germline values: CDR1 MNHNS, CDR2 SASEGT. The CDR3 consists of 13 residues.

This rearrangement joins TRBV4-1 to TRBJ2-7; TRBD2 matches at 7 bases. Trimming cost V 2 bases and J 4 bases; bases outside gene matches: 8. The CDR3 consists of 15 residues. Germline V gene sequence: CDR1 MGHRA, CDR2 YSYEKL. CDR3 bases: TGCGCCAGCAGCCAATCAGGACTAGGGACGTACGAGCAGTACTTC. Amino acids: CASSQSGLGTYEQYF.

This chain links TRBV2 with TRBJ2-7; 8 nucleotides line up with TRBD1. V was pared by 0 bases and J by 1 base, with 8 bases of the junction left unmatched. Germline loops: CDR1 SNHLY, CDR2 FYNNEI. The CDR3 sequence is 17 residues long. CDR3 amino acids: CASSEALQGDRSYEQYF. In nucleotides, the CDR3 is TGTGCCAGCAGTGAAGCGCTTCAGGGGGACAGGTCCTACGAGCAGTACTTC.

The chain uses TRBV7-9 and TRBJ2-1, with D possibly TRBD2 on 5 matching bases. Trimming took off 0 bases at V and 8 bases at J, with 17 bases between the two ends. The CDR3 length is 16 residues. Looked up from germline, CDR1 is SEHNR and CDR2 is FQNEAQ (reference sequence). CDR3 loop: CASSLAAAATSDEQFF. CDR3 nucleotides: TGTGCCAGCAGCTTAGCAGCGGCAGCTACGTCGGATGAGCAGTTCTTC. Full variable domain (outside the CDR3, taken from reference TRBV7-9 and TRBJ2-1): DTGVSQNPRHKITKRGQNVTFRCDPISEHNRLYWYRQTLGQGPEFLTYFQNEAQLEKSRLLSDRFSAERPKGSFSTLEIQRTEQGDSAMYLCASSLAAAATSDEQFFGPGTRLTVL.

The V and J genes are TRBV7-2 and TRBJ2-7; TRBD2 matches at 7 bases. The CDR3 runs 15 residues. Germline trimming cut 3 bases from V and 5 bases from J; bases unmatched to any gene: 10. Germline assignment: CDR1 SGHTA and CDR2 FQGNSA. The CDR3 is CASSFGAGVSDEQYF. The CDR3, as DNA: TGTGCCAGCAGCTTCGGCGCGGGAGTCAGCGACGAGCAGTACTTC.

The V gene is TRBV5-1, the J gene TRBJ2-7; D is unresolved. This CDR3 comprises 14 residues. The germline gives CDR1 SGHRS, CDR2 YFSETQ. V was shortened by 4 bases and J by 5 bases, with 16 bases between the two germline ends. This CDR3 reads CASSQRYNRNEQYF. DNA of the CDR3: TGCGCCAGCAGCCAGCGATATAACAGAAACGAGCAGTACTTC. Using reference TRBV5-1 and TRBJ2-7 for the parts outside the CDR3, the full variable domain is KAGVTQTPRYLIKTRGQQVTLSCSPISGHRSVSWYQQTPGQGLQFLFEYFSETQRNKGNFPGRFSGRQFSNSRSEMNVSTLELGDSALYLCASSQRYNRNEQYFGPGTRLTVT.

CDR3 in DNA: TGTGCCAGCAGCTCGAACCGGGACCTTGGGCATGGCTACACCTTC. Translated, it gives CASSSNRDLGHGYTF. V is TRBV7-8 and J is TRBJ1-2, with D maybe TRBD1 (5 bases). This CDR3 is built from 15 residues. Germline V gives CDR1 SGHVS, CDR2 FQNEAQ. With 4 bases removed from V and 6 bases from J, the gap between germline ends came to 18 bases.

J is TRBJ2-7 and V is TRBV30; D is uncertain. V dropped 6 bases and J dropped 6 bases, with 9 bases sitting between them. CDR1 is GTSNPN and CDR2 is SVGIG in the germline V gene (reference sequence). The CDR3 sequence is 10 residues long. CDR3 amino acids: CACSTGEQYF. CDR3 DNA sequence: TGTGCCTGTTCTACTGGCGAGCAGTACTTC.

CDR3 nucleotide sequence: TGCGCCAGCAGACCCCTAACGGGAGATACGCAGTATTTT. This gives the protein CASRPLTGDTQYF. The rearrangement uses TRBV4-1 and TRBJ2-3; D gene ambiguous. Per germline, CDR1 MGHRA and CDR2 YSYEKL. Between the trimmed V and J ends, which lost 6 bases and 5 bases, there was a span of 12 bases. The CDR3 runs 13 residues.

The gene calls are TRBV2 and TRBJ2-5; TRBD1 matches 9 bases. Per the germline V gene, CDR1 is SNHLY and CDR2 is FYNNEI. The ends lost 4 bases at V and 11 bases at J; junction bases unmatched: 14. This CDR3 contains 15 residues. The DNA for the CDR3 is TGTGCCAGCAGTGCTTCCGGGACAGGGAAATTTGGGCAGTACTTC. This encodes CASSASGTGKFGQYF.

This clone was seen more than once but under ten times. The V gene is TRBV6-1, the J gene TRBJ1-2; the D is unclear. Germline CDR1 MNHNS, CDR2 SASEGT. Trimming removed 5 bases at V and 2 bases at J, with 6 bases between. The CDR3 spans 12 residues. The DNA of the CDR3 is TGTGCCAGCAGTCGGTTGAACTATGGCTACACCTTC. Translation gives CASSRLNYGYTF.

The chain couples TRBV21-1 to TRBJ2-2; the table's D call, TRBD1, has no DNA check behind it. TRBV21-1 is an annotated pseudogene. CDR3 size: 16 residues. DNA for the CDR3: TGTGCCAGCAGCAAAGTAGTAGGGGTTTATTCCGGGGAGCTGTTTTTT. This gives the protein CASSKVVGVYSGELFF.

The chain employs TRBV4-1 and TRBJ2-5, with D tentatively TRBD2 (6 bases). With the DNA end fitting TRBJ2-7 better, the J assignment may be wrong. Per germline, CDR1 MGHRA and CDR2 YSYEKL. The CDR3 totals 14 residues. The CDR3 protein is CASSQLGSGVEQYF. The CDR3 coding sequence is TGCGCCAGCAGCCAGCTGGGATCGGGGGTCGAGCAGTACTTC.

The CDR3 loop reads CASSDGTSLREQYF. CDR3 sequence (DNA): TGTGCCAGCAGTGACGGGACTAGTTTAAGGGAGCAGTACTTC. This rearrangement joins TRBV6-6 to TRBJ2-7, with TRBD2 matching 8 bases. The CDR3 contains 14 residues. From germline, CDR1 is MNHNY and CDR2 SVGAGI (reference sequence). Trimming cost V 5 bases and J 7 bases; bases outside gene matches: 10.

The chain couples TRBV7-9 to TRBJ1-1; TRBD1 agrees at 8 bases. CDR3 length: 18 residues. Germline values: CDR1 SEHNR, CDR2 FQNEAQ (reference sequence). Trimming cost V 4 bases and J 0 bases; bases outside gene matches: 13. CDR3 protein: CASSSRGTGVFMNTEAFF. In DNA, the CDR3 is TGTGCCAGCAGCTCGAGAGGGACAGGAGTCTTCATGAACACTGAAGCTTTCTTT.